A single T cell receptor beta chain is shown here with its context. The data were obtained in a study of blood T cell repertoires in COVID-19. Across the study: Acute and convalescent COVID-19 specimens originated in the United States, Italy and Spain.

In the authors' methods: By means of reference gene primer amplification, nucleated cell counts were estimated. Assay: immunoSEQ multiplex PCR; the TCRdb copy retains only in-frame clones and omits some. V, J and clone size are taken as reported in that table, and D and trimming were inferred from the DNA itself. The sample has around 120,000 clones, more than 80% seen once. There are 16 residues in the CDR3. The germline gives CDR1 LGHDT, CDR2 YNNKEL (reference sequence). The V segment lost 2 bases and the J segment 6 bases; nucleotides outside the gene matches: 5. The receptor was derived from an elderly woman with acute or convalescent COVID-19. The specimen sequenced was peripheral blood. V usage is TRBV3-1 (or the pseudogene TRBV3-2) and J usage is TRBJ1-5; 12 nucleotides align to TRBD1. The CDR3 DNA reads TGTGCCAGCAGCCAACGGGACAGGGGGCTAGGTCAGCCCCAGCATTTT. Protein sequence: CASSQRDRGLGQPQHF.